These 18 T cell receptor beta chains originate from one sample sequenced in a study of CD8+CD57+ T cells in acquired aplastic anemia. Patients who underwent sequencing had shown CD8+CD57+ cell expansion by flow cytometry. The template for TCR beta VDJ and CDR3 sequence profiling was genomic DNA. A single record per CDR3 protein comes from TCRdb applying MiXCR to the reads. The data hold approximately 180,000 distinct CDR3 sequences, with 63% observed a single time. Sequencing input: sorted CD4+, CD8+, or CD8+CD57+ T cells (not recorded which) from PBMCs. These receptors were obtained from a human donor with aplastic anemia.

V is TRBV4-1 and J is TRBJ2-3; D gene uncertain. V was pared by 1 base and J by 4 bases, with 9 bases between. CDR1 MGHRA and CDR2 YSYEKL come from the germline V gene. The CDR3 loop spans 14 amino acids. The CDR3 nucleotides read TGCGCCAGCAGCCAAGCGACAACCGCAGATACGCAGTATTTT. This translates into CASSQATTADTQYF.

This clonotype was counted ten times or more. V is TRBV7-9 and J is TRBJ2-2; no clear D gene. CDR3 length: 12 amino acids. Germline CDR1 reads SEHNR; CDR2 reads FQNEAQ (reference sequence). V was shortened by 5 bases and J by 9 bases, with 10 bases between the two germline ends. The CDR3 is CASSPPAWELFF. The CDR3 coding sequence is TGTGCCAGCAGCCCACCCGCCTGGGAGCTGTTTTTT.

The J gene is TRBJ2-7, the V gene TRBV7-3; a possible D gene is TRBD1 (6 bases). The germline V gene encodes CDR1 SGHTA and CDR2 FQGTGA. The CDR3 length is 14 residues. V was pared by 4 bases and J by 3 bases, with 13 bases between. The chain's CDR3 is CASSSPGQVYEQYF. In nucleotides, the CDR3 is TGTGCCAGCAGCTCCCCGGGACAAGTCTACGAGCAGTACTTC.

The chain has TRBV5-1 and TRBJ2-1, with D possibly being TRBD1 (5 bases). The CDR3 runs 12 residues. CDR1 and CDR2 (germline): SGHRS, YFSETQ. Trimming removed 6 bases at V and 5 bases at J, with 9 bases between. The CDR3 DNA is TGCGCCAGCAATGGGGCCAACAATGAGCAGTTCTTC. Translation: CASNGANNEQFF.

V is TRBV7-8 and J is TRBJ2-5, with D possibly being TRBD1 or TRBD2 (5 bases each). V was shortened by 6 bases and J by 5 bases, with 16 bases between the two germline ends. Germline V gene sequence: CDR1 SGHVS, CDR2 FQNEAQ. The CDR3 is made up of 14 amino acids. The CDR3 loop is CASSSMGERETQYF. The DNA for the CDR3 is TGTGCCAGCAGTTCCATGGGGGAGAGGGAGACCCAGTACTTC.

The chain employs TRBV12-3 or TRBV12-4 and TRBJ1-1, with 9 nucleotides matching TRBD1. V lost 6 bases to trimming and J lost 1 base; unmatched junction nucleotides: 9. The CDR3 covers 16 residues. Written as DNA, the CDR3 is TGTGCCAGCAGCCTGACGGGGACAGGGAAGAACACTGAAGCTTTCTTT. It translates to CASSLTGTGKNTEAFF.

This clonotype has ten or more counts. The chain carries TRBV19 and TRBJ2-1; TRBD1 is a possible D gene (6 bases). V was shortened by 6 bases and J by 9 bases, with 12 bases between the two germline ends. This CDR3 is 12 amino acids long. Germline values: CDR1 LNHDA, CDR2 SQIVND (reference sequence). Written as DNA, the CDR3 is TGTGCCAGTAGCCAGGGGATTCGTGAGCAGTTCTTC. Translation gives CASSQGIREQFF.

The CDR3 loop reads CATSSLQENSNQPQHF. The CDR3 coding sequence is TGTGCCACCAGCAGCCTACAGGAGAATAGCAATCAGCCCCAGCATTTT. V gene TRBV15 combines with J gene TRBJ1-5; weak D call: TRBD1 (5 bases). The germline gives CDR1 LNHNV, CDR2 YYDKDF (reference sequence). CDR3 size: 16 residues. V lost 3 bases and J 0 bases, leaving 12 bases between the germline ends.

The chain carries TRBV10-3 and TRBJ2-1; possible D gene TRBD2, 5 bases. V was pared by 3 bases and J by 8 bases, with 14 bases between. The V gene's germline CDR1 is ENHRY and CDR2 SYGVKD. The CDR3 is 14 amino acids. In nucleotides, the CDR3 is TGTGCCATCAGTGATATGTACCCGCGGGATGAGCAGTTCTTC. As protein: CAISDMYPRDEQFF.

This sequence joins TRBV3-1 and TRBJ2-7; D tentatively fits TRBD1 or TRBD2 (5 bases each). Germline-derived CDR1 and CDR2 are LGHDT and YNNKEL (reference sequence). V was pared by 1 base and J by 2 bases, with 15 bases between. The CDR3 runs 16 residues. The CDR3 DNA reads as TGTGCCAGCAGCCAAGGAGGGCGACAGCCTCCCTACGAGCAGTACTTC. Its protein is CASSQGGRQPPYEQYF.

The CDR3 DNA reads TGTGCCAGCAGCTTGGCCGACAGGGCGGGAACAGATACGCAGTATTTT. This translates into CASSLADRAGTDTQYF. The V call is TRBV5-5, the J call TRBJ2-3; TRBD1 might be the D (7 bases). This CDR3 is built from 16 residues. The V gene lost 0 bases and the J gene lost 3 bases, with 14 bases spanning the gap. Per the germline V gene, CDR1 is SGHKS and CDR2 is YYEKEE (reference sequence). The variable domain in full, completed from reference TRBV5-5 and TRBJ2-3, reads DAGVTQSPTHLIKTRGQQVTLRCSPISGHKSVSWYQQVLGQGPQFIFQYYEKEERGRGNFPDRFSARQFPNYSSELNVNALLLGDSALYLCASSLADRAGTDTQYFGPGTRLTVL.

This sequence joins TRBV7-8 and TRBJ1-2; 7 nucleotides align to TRBD1. V lost 5 bases and J lost 7; bases outside the gene matches: 13. The germline CDR1 and CDR2 sequences are SGHVS and FQNEAQ. The CDR3 has 15 residues. CDR3 nucleotides: TGTGCCAGCAGCATAGGGACAGTCGGAGCGGGTGGCTACACCTTC. This codes for CASSIGTVGAGGYTF.

This chain joins TRBV5-1 and TRBJ2-3, with D perhaps TRBD1 (5 bases). Germline-derived CDR1 and CDR2 are SGHRS and YFSETQ. This CDR3 spans 17 amino acids. Trimming removed 4 bases from V and 1 base from J, with 19 bases in between. The CDR3 loop is CASSPEAAGSGTDTQYF. The CDR3 DNA follows: TGCGCCAGCAGCCCGGAAGCCGCAGGGTCCGGCACAGATACGCAGTATTTT.

The table lists this clonotype with many counts. The chain combines TRBV9 with TRBJ2-3; D call uncertain. V shed 2 bases and J shed 3 bases, with 7 bases lying between them. Germline values: CDR1 SGDLS, CDR2 YYNGEE. CDR3 size: 13 residues. The CDR3 sequence: CASSVTPTDTQYF. The CDR3 DNA is TGTGCCAGCAGCGTCACTCCGACAGATACGCAGTATTTT.

The genes are TRBV10-2 and TRBJ2-2; D unresolved. Germline-derived CDR1 and CDR2 are WSHSY and SAAADI. The length of the CDR3 is 13 residues. Trimming pared 3 bases from V and 6 bases from J, leaving 8 bases between. The CDR3 DNA reads as TGCGCCAGCAGTGATCCTCATTCCGGGGAGCTGTTTTTT. Its protein product is CASSDPHSGELFF.

This chain connects TRBV24-1 to TRBJ2-3; D unresolved. In germline, CDR1 is KGHDR, CDR2 SFDVKD. The V end was cut by 4 bases, the J end by 4 bases, with 14 bases between. The CDR3 totals 15 residues. The CDR3 DNA is TGTGCCACCAGTGAATGGGCACTGGGTGCAGATACGCAGTATTTT. Encoded protein: CATSEWALGADTQYF.

The V call is TRBV5-1, the J call TRBJ2-7; no firm D call. V dropped 5 bases and J dropped 6 bases, with 15 bases sitting between them. Germline loops: CDR1 SGHRS, CDR2 YFSETQ. The CDR3 consists of 13 residues. CDR3 region: CASSPLLVGEQYF. The CDR3 bases are TGCGCCAGCAGTCCCTTGTTAGTGGGCGAGCAGTACTTC.

This clonotype was recorded many times. The chain couples TRBV9 to TRBJ2-3, with D unresolved. Trimming removed 0 bases from V and 7 bases from J, with 9 bases in between. Germline V gene lookup returns CDR1 SGDLS and CDR2 YYNGEE. The CDR3 runs 13 residues. CDR3 in amino acids: CASSVAGGYTQYF. CDR3 nucleotide sequence: TGTGCCAGCAGCGTAGCAGGTGGTTATACGCAGTATTTT.